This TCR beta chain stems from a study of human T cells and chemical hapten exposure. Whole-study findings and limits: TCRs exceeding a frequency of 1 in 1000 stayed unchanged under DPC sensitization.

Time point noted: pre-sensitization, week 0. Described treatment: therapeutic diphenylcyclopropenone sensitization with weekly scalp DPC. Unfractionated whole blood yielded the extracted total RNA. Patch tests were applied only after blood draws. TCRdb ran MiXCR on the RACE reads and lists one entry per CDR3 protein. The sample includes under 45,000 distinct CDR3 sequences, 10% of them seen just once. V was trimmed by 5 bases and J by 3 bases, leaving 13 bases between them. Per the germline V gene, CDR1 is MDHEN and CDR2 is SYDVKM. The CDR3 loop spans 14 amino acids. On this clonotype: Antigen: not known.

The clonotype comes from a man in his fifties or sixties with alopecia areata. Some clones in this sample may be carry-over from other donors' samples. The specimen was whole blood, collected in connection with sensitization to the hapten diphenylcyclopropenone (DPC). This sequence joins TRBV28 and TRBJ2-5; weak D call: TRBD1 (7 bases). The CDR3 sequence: CASSDRDSEETQYF. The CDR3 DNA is TGTGCCAGCAGTGACAGGGACTCCGAAGAGACCCAGTACTTC.